This TCR beta chain was recovered during a study of vaccination and CD4 T cells after COVID-19. The overall study: Cells received overlapping spike peptides from SARS-CoV-2, HCoV-NL63, HCoV-OC43 and HCoV-229E as stimulation. For control cultures, the treatment was a CEFX pool, an HIV-1 Nef pool, or no peptide.

Sequencing of the DNA from cultured CD4+ T cells was carried out with the Oncomine TCR Beta short-read assay. Genomic DNA was taken out of cultured CD4+ T cells by extraction. TCRdb redid the calling of the PCR reads with MiXCR, one entry per CDR3 protein. The repertoire includes around 9,000 distinct CDR3 sequences, around a third of them detected once, and approximately 22% sits in the top ten. Treatment indicated: roughly 11-day PBMC culture with coronavirus spike peptide pools or control peptides (ViraFEST assay). Prior to the COVID-19 pandemic (2011-2018), the unexposed donor's CD4+ T cells were collected. Once peptide pools had expanded antigen-specific T cells, ViraFEST sequenced TCRs. The medium had half its volume replaced with fresh IL-2 medium on days 3 and 7. This CDR3 has 13 residues. The ends were cut back, 0 bases at V and 7 bases at J, with 8 bases in the middle. CDR1 and CDR2 from the germline V gene are SGHRS and YFSETQ.

On this clonotype itself: Its antigen is undetermined.

The sequenced material came from CD4+ T cells from blood, cultured in vitro. This receptor was identified in a human donor in good health. The rearrangement links TRBV5-1 to TRBJ2-1, with D tentatively TRBD2 (5 bases). CDR3 sequence (DNA): TGCGCCAGCAGCTTGGGGGGAGTTAATGAGCAGTTCTTC. It is translated as CASSLGGVNEQFF.